The 31 T cell receptor beta chains below all came from one sample that was sequenced in a study of human T cells and chemical hapten exposure. Each CDR3 protein is one row after TCRdb ran MiXCR on the RACE reads. Of approximately 340,000 distinct CDR3 sequences listed, around 6.9% were seen once; the top ten hold more than 7%. As for time point: patch test 1, 2 weeks after DPC sensitization. Treatment defined: therapeutic diphenylcyclopropenone sensitization with weekly scalp DPC. Sequenced here: whole blood, sampled in connection with sensitization to the hapten diphenylcyclopropenone (DPC). The receptors shown here come from a woman under 30 with alopecia areata. Some clones in this sample may be carry-over from other donors' samples.

In this sample, this clonotype turned up many times. This sequence joins TRBV12-3 or TRBV12-4 and TRBJ1-6, with a tentative D call TRBD1 (5 bases). The CDR3 runs 16 residues. Trimming removed 2 bases at V and 0 bases at J, with 8 bases between. Here the CDR3 DNA reads TGTGCCAGCAGTTTACGGGGGGACTCCTATAATTCACCCCTCCACTTT. Its translation: CASSLRGDSYNSPLHF.

The chain combines TRBV12-3 or TRBV12-4 with TRBJ2-2; TRBD1 is a possible D gene (6 bases). The CDR3 has 13 residues. V lost 4 bases, J lost 7 bases, and 10 bases lay in between. The CDR3 nucleotides read TGTGCCAGCAGTTCGCAGGGGCTCGGGGAGCTGTTTTTT. Protein: CASSSQGLGELFF.

The table lists this clonotype with a few counts. The CDR3 loop reads CSVVPGWDAYNEQFF. The CDR3, as DNA: TGCAGCGTTGTCCCTGGATGGGACGCCTACAATGAGCAGTTCTTC. The chain combines TRBV29-1 with TRBJ2-1; D possibly matches TRBD1 or TRBD2 (5 bases each). CDR1 is SQVTM and CDR2 is ANQGSEA in the germline V gene. V lost 4 bases and J lost 2, with 15 bases in between. This CDR3 has 15 amino acids.

The chain links TRBV7-9 to TRBJ2-1; 8 positions agree with TRBD1. The germline gives CDR1 SEHNR, CDR2 FQNEAQ (reference sequence). Trimming removed 1 base from V and 8 bases from J; junction bases left unmatched: 7. This CDR3 comprises 15 residues. The CDR3 coding sequence is TGTGCCAGCAGCTTAGGGGACAGGACGGCAGATGAGCAGTTCTTC. Translating it yields CASSLGDRTADEQFF.

This clonotype has ten or more counts. The chain employs TRBV20-1 and TRBJ2-7; D not resolved. The CDR3 length is 12 residues. The V end lost 1 base, the J end lost 2 bases, and 6 bases lay between the germline ends. The germline CDR1 and CDR2 sequences are DFQATT and SNEGSKA (reference sequence). In DNA, the CDR3 is TGCAGTGCTAGAGGGCCTGCCTACGAGCAGTACTTC. Residues: CSARGPAYEQYF.

This clonotype was recorded many times. The V gene is TRBV6-6, the J gene TRBJ2-7, with D uncertain. The CDR3 consists of 11 residues. Trimming pared 8 bases from V and 5 bases from J, leaving 10 bases between. Germline-derived CDR1 and CDR2 are MNHNY and SVGAGI (reference sequence). CDR3: CASGYRDEQYF. As DNA, the CDR3 is TGTGCCAGCGGGTACCGGGACGAGCAGTACTTC.

This clonotype has more than one count but fewer than ten. V usage is TRBV9 and J usage is TRBJ1-1, with D unresolved. V was trimmed by 0 bases and J by 4 bases, leaving 13 bases between them. This CDR3 has 15 residues. Germline CDR1 is SGDLS and CDR2 is YYNGEE. The CDR3 loop is CASSVEGWSGTEAFF. The CDR3 DNA reads as TGTGCCAGCAGCGTAGAAGGGTGGTCGGGCACTGAAGCTTTCTTT. Supplemented by reference TRBV9 and TRBJ1-1, the full variable domain reads DSGVTQTPKHLITATGQRVTLRCSPRSGDLSVYWYQQSLDQGLQFLIQYYNGEERAKGNILERFSAQQFPDLHSELNLSSLELGDSALYFCASSVEGWSGTEAFFGQGTRLTVV.

This clonotype was seen a handful of times. The J gene is TRBJ2-3, the V gene TRBV28, with a weak D call TRBD1 (6 bases). The V gene lost 5 bases and the J gene lost 2 bases, with 14 bases spanning the gap. The CDR3 extends over 15 amino acids. From germline, CDR1 is MDHEN and CDR2 SYDVKM. In nucleotides, the CDR3 is TGTGCCAGCAGTCCACAGGGTTGGGTCACAGATACGCAGTATTTT. As protein: CASSPQGWVTDTQYF. Using reference TRBV28 and TRBJ2-3 for the parts outside the CDR3, the full variable domain is DVKVTQSSRYLVKRTGEKVFLECVQDMDHENMFWYRQDPGLGLRLIYFSYDVKMKEKGDIPEGYSVSREKKERFSLILESASTNQTSMYLCASSPQGWVTDTQYFGPGTRLTVL.

V gene TRBV29-1 combines with J gene TRBJ2-7; D gene unclear. This CDR3 region has 13 residues. Germline V gene lookup returns CDR1 SQVTM and CDR2 ANQGSEA. Between the trimmed V and J ends, which lost 0 bases and 5 bases, there was a span of 11 bases. The CDR3 loop reads CSVEEAYTHEQYF. CDR3 in DNA: TGCAGCGTTGAAGAGGCCTACACCCACGAGCAGTACTTC.

V gene TRBV20-1 combines with J gene TRBJ1-1, with D perhaps matching TRBD1 (6 bases). CDR3 length: 15 amino acids. CDR1 is DFQATT, CDR2 SNEGSKA, per germline (reference sequence). V lost 2 bases to trimming and J lost 0 bases, with 13 bases between them. CDR3 sequence (DNA): TGCAGTGCTAGACCCCAGGGGCTCCTGAACACTGAAGCTTTCTTT. This sequence encodes CSARPQGLLNTEAFF.

The chain carries TRBV4-2 and TRBJ2-4, with 7 bases that match TRBD2. Germline CDR1 is LGHNA and CDR2 is YNFKEQ. The CDR3 is 16 amino acids. The trim removed 0 bases at V and 5 bases at J, leaving 7 bases unmatched. This CDR3 is CASSQEERGPQNIQYF. In DNA, the CDR3 is TGTGCCAGCAGCCAAGAAGAGCGGGGTCCCCAAAACATTCAGTACTTC.

V is TRBV29-1 and J is TRBJ1-2; D is perhaps TRBD1 (5 bases). The V end was cut by 6 bases, the J end by 5 bases, with 13 bases between. This CDR3 spans 12 amino acids. Germline loops: CDR1 SQVTM, CDR2 ANQGSEA. CDR3 in amino acids: CSVTTVTYGYTF. CDR3 DNA: TGCAGCGTGACGACAGTTACTTATGGCTACACCTTC.

The sample holds many counts of this clonotype. A read error may account for a junction end that differs from germline. J is TRBJ2-3 and V is TRBV7-2; D is unresolved. CDR1 SGHTA and CDR2 FQGNSA come from the germline V gene. This CDR3 has 14 residues. The CDR3: CASSLAWNADTQYF. CDR3 nucleotide sequence: TGTGCCAGCAGTTTAGCATGGAATGCAGATACGCAGTATTTT.

This clonotype appeared a few times. The chain recombines TRBV6-6 with TRBJ2-7; the D gene is possibly TRBD1 (6 bases). CDR3 length: 15 residues. Germline-derived CDR1 and CDR2 are MNHNY and SVGAGI (reference sequence). V was cut by 2 bases and J by 2 bases, with 13 bases left in between. The CDR3 loop reads CASSYPGTLTYEQYF. The CDR3 DNA reads as TGTGCCAGCAGTTACCCCGGGACACTAACCTACGAGCAGTACTTC.

This clonotype was seen at least ten times. The chain uses TRBV2 and TRBJ2-2; D is possibly TRBD1 (6 bases). Germline V CDR1 and CDR2: SNHLY, FYNNEI. The CDR3 runs 15 residues. V lost 2 bases and J 4 bases, leaving 11 bases between the germline ends. DNA of the CDR3: TGTGCCAGCAGTGAACGCAGGGGAAGCACCGGGGAGCTGTTTTTT. It translates to CASSERRGSTGELFF.

In its sample, this clonotype was seen many times. The chain couples TRBV6-6 to TRBJ1-1; 7 nucleotides match TRBD1. The CDR3 runs 16 residues. Germline trimming cut 10 bases from V and 3 bases from J; bases unmatched to any gene: 17. The V gene's germline CDR1 is MNHNY and CDR2 SVGAGI (reference sequence). CDR3 loop: CAIRPRQTGLDTEAFF. CDR3 DNA sequence: TGTGCCATCCGACCCCGACAGACAGGGCTAGACACTGAAGCTTTCTTT.

A few counts support this clonotype. This chain links TRBV5-7 with TRBJ2-7; TRBD1 might be the D (5 bases). TRBV5-7 is given ORF status, its function remaining uncertain. V was pared by 2 bases and J by 0 bases, with 18 bases between. The CDR3 extends over 17 amino acids. CDR3 sequence: CASSLFWTPASSYEQYF. In nucleotides, the CDR3 is TGTGCCAGCAGCTTATTTTGGACACCGGCTAGCTCCTACGAGCAGTACTTC.

The chain links TRBV12-3 or TRBV12-4 to TRBJ1-2; 11 bases map to TRBD1. Trimming removed 6 bases from V and 4 bases from J; junction bases left unmatched: 4. The CDR3 is 14 amino acids. Here the CDR3 DNA reads TGTGCCAGCAGAGGACAGGGGGCTGTCTATGGCTACACCTTC. Its protein product is CASRGQGAVYGYTF.

This clonotype appeared many times. The chain has TRBV2 and TRBJ2-7, with unresolved D. Germline V gene data show CDR1 as SNHLY and CDR2 as FYNNEI. CDR3 size: 12 residues. Trimming cost V 3 bases and J 3 bases, with 6 bases left between them. CDR3 amino acids: CASSEGNYEQYF. The CDR3 DNA is TGTGCCAGCAGTGAGGGGAACTACGAGCAGTACTTC.

The V and J genes are TRBV7-8 and TRBJ2-2; D is uncertain. V was pared by 2 bases and J by 5 bases, with 9 bases between. This CDR3 contains 14 residues. CDR1 is SGHVS and CDR2 is FQNEAQ in the germline V gene. CDR3 nucleotides: TGTGCCAGCAGCTTACTTGCTCAAACCGGGGAGCTGTTTTTT. Its translation: CASSLLAQTGELFF.

The genes are TRBV6-2 or TRBV6-3 and TRBJ1-5; TRBD1 might be the D (5 bases). Deletions cut 2 bases from V and 5 bases from J, with 13 bases between. The CDR3 runs to 15 residues. The V gene's germline CDR1 is MNHEY and CDR2 SVGEGT. The CDR3: CASSYPSRGDQPQHF. In DNA form, the CDR3 reads TGTGCCAGCAGTTACCCCTCTCGGGGGGATCAGCCCCAGCATTTT.

This clonotype was found many times. The chain recombines TRBV18 with TRBJ2-2; no definite D call. Per the germline V gene, CDR1 is KGHSH and CDR2 is LQKENI. The V end lost 0 bases, the J end lost 1 base, and 9 bases lay between the germline ends. This CDR3 has 16 amino acids. The CDR3 DNA reads as TGTGCCAGCTCACCACCAGGGCCTTGGAACACCGGGGAGCTGTTTTTT. Translation gives CASSPPGPWNTGELFF. The whole variable domain, filled in from reference TRBV18 and TRBJ2-2, reads NAGVMQNPRHLVRRRGQEARLRCSPMKGHSHVYWYRQLPEEGLKFMVYLQKENIIDESGMPKERFSAEFPKEGPSILRIQQVVRGDSAAYFCASSPPGPWNTGELFFGEGSRLTVL.

In this sample, this clonotype turned up a few times. Written as DNA, the CDR3 is TGTGCCAGCTCCCTCCGGGGCGTTCATGGCTACACCTTC. It is translated as CASSLRGVHGYTF. The chain employs TRBV27 and TRBJ1-2; the D gene is possibly TRBD1 (5 bases). From germline, CDR1 is MNHEY and CDR2 SMNVEV (reference sequence). The ends were cut back, 8 bases at V and 6 bases at J, with 16 bases in the middle. This CDR3 has 13 residues.

V and J are TRBV12-3 or TRBV12-4 and TRBJ1-1, with D uncertain. The V and J ends lost 3 bases and 8 bases respectively, with 16 bases between them. The CDR3 covers 14 residues. The CDR3 coding sequence is TGTGCCAGCAGTTTTTTGCAGAACAAGGCCGAAGCTTTCTTT. Translating gives CASSFLQNKAEAFF.

This clonotype was seen a few times. The chain is built from TRBV28 and TRBJ1-2, with D possibly being TRBD1 (5 bases). The V end was cut by 4 bases, the J end by 5 bases, with 11 bases between. The germline CDR1 and CDR2 sequences are MDHEN and SYDVKM. This CDR3 has 13 amino acids. The CDR3 DNA sequence: TGTGCCAGCAGTTGGGACGGTCGATATGGCTACACCTTC. This sequence encodes CASSWDGRYGYTF.

This clonotype was detected ten times or more. V and J are TRBV7-2 and TRBJ2-1; 10 nucleotides agree with TRBD2. After removal of 10 bases from V and 4 bases from J, the junction contained 7 bases not matched to a gene. Germline CDR1 reads SGHTA; CDR2 reads FQGNSA. The CDR3 has 14 amino acids. CDR3 nucleotides: TGTGCCACTACCGGGACTAGCGTTTACAATGAGCAGTTCTTC. It specifies CATTGTSVYNEQFF.

The chain is built from TRBV13 and TRBJ2-7, with D perhaps given as TRBD1 or TRBD2 (6 bases each). Trimming took 4 bases from V and 5 from J, leaving 18 bases between them. Germline V gene data show CDR1 as PRHDT and CDR2 as FYEKMQ (reference sequence). The CDR3 length is 15 residues. The CDR3 sequence is CASSSTQGGGDEQYF. In DNA, the CDR3 is TGTGCCAGCAGCTCAACACAGGGAGGAGGGGACGAGCAGTACTTC.

The V gene is TRBV6-2 or TRBV6-3, the J gene TRBJ2-7; TRBD2 matches at 12 bases. This CDR3 region has 15 residues. Germline V gene sequence: CDR1 MNHEY, CDR2 SVGEGT. The V and J ends lost 0 bases and 7 bases, in that order; junction bases with no gene match: 4. CDR3 in amino acids: CASSYSGLAGREQYF. CDR3 nucleotide sequence: TGTGCCAGCAGTTACTCCGGACTAGCGGGGCGGGAGCAGTACTTC.

This clonotype was counted a few times. V usage is TRBV10-3 and J usage is TRBJ1-1; 8 nucleotides agree with TRBD1. CDR1 and CDR2 from the germline V gene are ENHRY and SYGVKD. The CDR3 length is 15 residues. The trim removed 3 bases at V and 0 bases at J, leaving 3 bases unmatched. The CDR3, as DNA: TGTGCCATCAGTGACGGGACAGGAATGAACACTGAAGCTTTCTTT. This translates into CAISDGTGMNTEAFF.

This clonotype was seen repeatedly, ten times or more. The chain employs TRBV20-1 and TRBJ2-7; TRBD2 matches 9 bases. J gave up 5 bases and V 6 bases, and 20 bases lay outside the gene matches. CDR3 size: 17 residues. In germline, CDR1 is DFQATT, CDR2 SNEGSKA (reference sequence). The CDR3 DNA sequence: TGCAGTGCCATAAACCCCTCCCTTCCGGCTAGCGGGGACGAGCAGTACTTC. It is translated as CSAINPSLPASGDEQYF.

This clonotype was counted a few times. The rearrangement uses TRBV27 and TRBJ1-3; D ambiguous. Germline assignment: CDR1 MNHEY and CDR2 SMNVEV (reference sequence). V shed 4 bases and J shed 0 bases, with 4 bases lying between them. CDR3 size: 13 residues. The CDR3 sequence is CASSSFSGNTIYF. The CDR3 nucleotides read TGTGCCAGCAGTTCCTTCTCTGGAAACACCATATATTTT.